The rows below give T cell receptor beta chains drawn from one sample of a study of beta chain features in type 1 diabetes. Data came from immunoSEQ multiplex PCR; TCRdb stores just in-frame clones and leaves some out. The table lists about 410,000 clones, approximately 14% of them singletons. The sequenced material came from naive CD4+ T cells from blood. These TCRs come from a man younger than 40 in good health. Each CDR3 is given with its conserved first and last residue. Each record gives: V gene, J gene, CDR3 length, CDR3 protein.

v_gene: TRBV5-1; j_gene: TRBJ2-7; len: 15; CDR3aa: CASSTPAGVMDEQYF
v_gene: TRBV7-2; j_gene: TRBJ1-1; len: 13; CDR3aa: CASSLSWVTEAFF
v_gene: TRBV11-2; j_gene: TRBJ2-5; len: 15; CDR3aa: CASSATSGYQETQYF
v_gene: TRBV7-2; j_gene: TRBJ2-1; len: 14; CDR3aa: CASSLSRSYNEQFF
v_gene: TRBV13; j_gene: TRBJ1-6; len: 15; CDR3aa: CASIRTGETPSPLHF
v_gene: TRBV7-9; j_gene: TRBJ1-2; len: 15; CDR3aa: CASSLAGAGSYGYTF
v_gene: TRBV2; j_gene: TRBJ1-5; len: 14; CDR3aa: CASSRQGTNQPQHF
v_gene: TRBV27; j_gene: TRBJ2-1; len: 15; CDR3aa: CASTPAGGPYNEQFF
v_gene: TRBV20-1; j_gene: TRBJ1-1; len: 11; CDR3aa: CSASLTLEAFF
v_gene: TRBV14; j_gene: TRBJ1-2; len: 19; CDR3aa: CASSQDGSFGWGTMRGYTF
v_gene: TRBV10-3; j_gene: TRBJ2-5; len: 13; CDR3aa: CAISDRAAETQYF
v_gene: TRBV2; j_gene: TRBJ2-4; len: 12; CDR3aa: CAMGGFPNIQYF
v_gene: TRBV4-3; j_gene: TRBJ2-1; len: 16; CDR3aa: CASSQMGLAGGNEQFF
v_gene: TRBV11-3; j_gene: TRBJ2-1; len: 13; CDR3aa: CASSLGPRFEQFF
v_gene: TRBV7-2; j_gene: TRBJ2-1; len: 16; CDR3aa: CASSIRTSGGAFEQFF
v_gene: TRBV19; j_gene: TRBJ2-1; len: 13; CDR3aa: CASSMRHNNEQFF
v_gene: TRBV5-6; j_gene: TRBJ2-3; len: 16; CDR3aa: CASSTLPRALTGTQYF